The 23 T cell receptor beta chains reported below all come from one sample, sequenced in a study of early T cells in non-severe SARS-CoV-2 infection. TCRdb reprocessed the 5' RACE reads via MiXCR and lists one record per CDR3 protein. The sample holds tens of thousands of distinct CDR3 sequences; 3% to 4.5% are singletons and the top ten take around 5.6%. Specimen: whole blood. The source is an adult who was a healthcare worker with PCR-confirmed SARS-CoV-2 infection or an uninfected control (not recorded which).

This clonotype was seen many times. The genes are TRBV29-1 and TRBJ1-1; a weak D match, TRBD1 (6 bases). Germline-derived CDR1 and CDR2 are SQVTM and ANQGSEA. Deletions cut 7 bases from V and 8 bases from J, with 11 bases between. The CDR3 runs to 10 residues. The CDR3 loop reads CSASGTEAFF. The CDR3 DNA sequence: TGCAGCGCCTCCGGGACAGAAGCTTTCTTT. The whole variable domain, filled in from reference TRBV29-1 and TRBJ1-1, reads SAVISQKPSRDICQRGTSLTIQCQVDSQVTMMFWYRQQPGQSLTLIATANQGSEATYESGFVIDKFPISRPNLTFSTLTVSNMSPEDSSIYLCSASGTEAFFGQGTRLTVV.

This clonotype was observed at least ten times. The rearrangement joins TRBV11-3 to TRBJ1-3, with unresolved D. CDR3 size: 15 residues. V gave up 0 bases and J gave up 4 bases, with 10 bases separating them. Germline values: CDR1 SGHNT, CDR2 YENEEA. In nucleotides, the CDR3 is TGTGCCAGCAGCTTAGATCTGGTCTCCGGAAACACCATATATTTT. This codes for CASSLDLVSGNTIYF.

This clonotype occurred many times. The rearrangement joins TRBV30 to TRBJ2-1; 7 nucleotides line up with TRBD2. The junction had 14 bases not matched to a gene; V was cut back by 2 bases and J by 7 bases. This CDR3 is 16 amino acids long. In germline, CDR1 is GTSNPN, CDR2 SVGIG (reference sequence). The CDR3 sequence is CAWSLSGNGRRNEQFF. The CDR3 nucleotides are TGTGCCTGGAGTTTGTCGGGTAACGGGAGGAGGAATGAGCAGTTCTTC. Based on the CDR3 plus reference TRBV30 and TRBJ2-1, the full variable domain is SQTIHQWPATLVQPVGSPLSLECTVEGTSNPNLYWYRQAAGRGLQLLFYSVGIGQISSEVPQNLSASRPQDRQFILSSKKLLLSDSGFYLCAWSLSGNGRRNEQFFGPGTRLTVL.

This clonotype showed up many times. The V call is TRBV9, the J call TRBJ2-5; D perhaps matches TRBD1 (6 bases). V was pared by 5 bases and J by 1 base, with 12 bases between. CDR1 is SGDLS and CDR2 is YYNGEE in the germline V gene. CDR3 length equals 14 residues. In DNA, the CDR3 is TGTGCCAGCAGTGATACAGGGCTCCAAGAGACCCAGTACTTC. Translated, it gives CASSDTGLQETQYF.

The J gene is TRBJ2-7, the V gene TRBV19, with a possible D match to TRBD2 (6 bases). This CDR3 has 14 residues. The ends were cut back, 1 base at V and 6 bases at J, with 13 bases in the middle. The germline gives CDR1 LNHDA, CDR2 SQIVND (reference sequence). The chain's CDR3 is CASSIGARESEQYF. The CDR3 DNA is TGTGCCAGTAGTATAGGAGCCCGGGAGAGCGAGCAGTACTTC.

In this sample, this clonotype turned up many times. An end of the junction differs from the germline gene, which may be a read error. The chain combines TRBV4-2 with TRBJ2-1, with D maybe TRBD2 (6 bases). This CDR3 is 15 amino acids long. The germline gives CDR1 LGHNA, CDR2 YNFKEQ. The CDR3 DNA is TGTGCCAGCAGGCAAGGACTATCGGCCTACAATGAGCAGTTCTTC. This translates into CASRQGLSAYNEQFF.

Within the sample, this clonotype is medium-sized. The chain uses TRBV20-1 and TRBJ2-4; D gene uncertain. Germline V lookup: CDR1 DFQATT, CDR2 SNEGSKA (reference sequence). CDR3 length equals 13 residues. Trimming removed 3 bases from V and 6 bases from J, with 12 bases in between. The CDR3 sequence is CSARINVGNIQYF. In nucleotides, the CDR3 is TGCAGTGCTAGGATTAATGTTGGAAACATTCAGTACTTC.

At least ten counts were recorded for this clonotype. The CDR3 protein is CASSLITGDTQYF. As DNA, the CDR3 is TGTGCCAGCAGCTTAATTACAGGGGATACGCAGTATTTT. V and J are TRBV7-2 and TRBJ2-3, with D perhaps matching TRBD1 (6 bases). Per germline, CDR1 SGHTA and CDR2 FQGNSA. The CDR3 is made up of 13 amino acids. Trimming removed 2 bases from V and 6 bases from J, with 9 bases in between.

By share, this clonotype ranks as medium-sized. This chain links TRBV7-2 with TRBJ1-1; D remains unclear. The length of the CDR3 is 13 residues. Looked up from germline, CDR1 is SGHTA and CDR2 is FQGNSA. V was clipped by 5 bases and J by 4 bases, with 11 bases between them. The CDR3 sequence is CASSREEATEAFF. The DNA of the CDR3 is TGTGCCAGCAGCAGGGAGGAGGCCACTGAAGCTTTCTTT. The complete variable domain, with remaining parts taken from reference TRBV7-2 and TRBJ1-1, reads GAGVSQSPSNKVTEKGKDVELRCDPISGHTALYWYRQSLGQGLEFLIYFQGNSAPDKSGLPSDRFSAERTGGSVSTLTIQRTQQEDSAVYLCASSREEATEAFFGQGTRLTVV.

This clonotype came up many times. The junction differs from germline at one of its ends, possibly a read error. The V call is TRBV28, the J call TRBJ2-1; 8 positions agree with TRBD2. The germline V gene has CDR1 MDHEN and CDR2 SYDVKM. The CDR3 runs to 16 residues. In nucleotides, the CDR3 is TGTACCAGCAGTTTATTTAGCGGGATTCCCACCGGTGAGCAGTTCTTC. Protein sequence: CTSSLFSGIPTGEQFF. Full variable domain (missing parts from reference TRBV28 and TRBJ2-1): DVKVTQSSRYLVKRTGEKVFLECVQDMDHENMFWYRQDPGLGLRLIYFSYDVKMKEKGDIPEGYSVSREKKERFSLILESASTNQTSMYLCTSSLFSGIPTGEQFFGPGTRLTVL.

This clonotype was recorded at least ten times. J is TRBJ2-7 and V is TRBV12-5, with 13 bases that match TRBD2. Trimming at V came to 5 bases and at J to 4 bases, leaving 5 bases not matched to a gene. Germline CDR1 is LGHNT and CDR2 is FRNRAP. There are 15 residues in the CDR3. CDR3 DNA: TGTGCTAGTGGTCGGGGGACTAGCGGGGAGTACGAGCAGTACTTC. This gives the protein CASGRGTSGEYEQYF.

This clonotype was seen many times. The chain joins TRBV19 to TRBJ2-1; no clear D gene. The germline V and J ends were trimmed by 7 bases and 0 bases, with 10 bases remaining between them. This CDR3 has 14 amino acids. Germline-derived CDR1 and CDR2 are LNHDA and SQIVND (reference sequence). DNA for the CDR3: TGTGCCAGTAACCGGTGGGGCTCCTACAATGAGCAGTTCTTC. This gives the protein CASNRWGSYNEQFF.

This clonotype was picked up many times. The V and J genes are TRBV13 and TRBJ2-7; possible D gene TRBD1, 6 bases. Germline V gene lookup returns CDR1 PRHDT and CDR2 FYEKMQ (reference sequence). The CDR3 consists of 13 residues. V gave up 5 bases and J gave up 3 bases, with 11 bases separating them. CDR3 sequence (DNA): TGTGCCAGCAGCGAAGGGACATTCTACGAGCAGTACTTC. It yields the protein CASSEGTFYEQYF.

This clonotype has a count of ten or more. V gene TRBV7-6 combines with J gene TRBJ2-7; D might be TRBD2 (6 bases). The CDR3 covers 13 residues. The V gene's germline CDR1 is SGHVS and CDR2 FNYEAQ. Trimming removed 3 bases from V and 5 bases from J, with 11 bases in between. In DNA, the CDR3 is TGTGCCAGCAGCTTTGGGGGGAACAACGAGCAGTACTTC. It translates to CASSFGGNNEQYF.

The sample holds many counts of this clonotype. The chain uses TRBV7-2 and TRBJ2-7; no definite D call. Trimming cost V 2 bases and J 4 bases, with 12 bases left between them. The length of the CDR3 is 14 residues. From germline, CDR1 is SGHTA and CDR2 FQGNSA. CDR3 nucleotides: TGTGCCAGCAGCTTACACGGCGGTCGGTACGAGCAGTACTTC. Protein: CASSLHGGRYEQYF.

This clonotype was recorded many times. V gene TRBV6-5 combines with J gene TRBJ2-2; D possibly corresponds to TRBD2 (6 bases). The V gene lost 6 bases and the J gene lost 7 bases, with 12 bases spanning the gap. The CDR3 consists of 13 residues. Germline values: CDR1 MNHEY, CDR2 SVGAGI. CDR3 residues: CASSRDWGGELFF. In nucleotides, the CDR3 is TGTGCCAGCAGCCGGGACTGGGGCGGGGAGCTGTTTTTT.

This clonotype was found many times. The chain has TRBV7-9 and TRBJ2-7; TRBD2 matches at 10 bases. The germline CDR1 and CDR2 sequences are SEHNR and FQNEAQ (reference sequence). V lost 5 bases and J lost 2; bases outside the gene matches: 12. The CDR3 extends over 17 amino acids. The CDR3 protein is CASSRLVAGGRTYEQYF. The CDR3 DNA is TGTGCCAGCAGCCGATTAGTAGCGGGAGGCCGGACCTACGAGCAGTACTTC.

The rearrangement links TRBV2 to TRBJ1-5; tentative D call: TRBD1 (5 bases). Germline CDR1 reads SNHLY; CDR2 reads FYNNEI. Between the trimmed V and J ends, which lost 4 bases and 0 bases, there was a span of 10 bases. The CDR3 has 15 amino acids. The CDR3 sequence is CASSGQTVSNQPQHF. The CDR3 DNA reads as TGTGCCAGCAGTGGTCAGACAGTTAGCAATCAGCCCCAGCATTTT.

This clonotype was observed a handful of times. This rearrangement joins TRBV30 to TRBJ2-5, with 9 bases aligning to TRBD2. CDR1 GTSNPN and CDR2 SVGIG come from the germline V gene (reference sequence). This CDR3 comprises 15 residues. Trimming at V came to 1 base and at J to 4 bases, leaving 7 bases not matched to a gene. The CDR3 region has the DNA TGTGCCTGGAGTGATAGCGGGAGCAGGGGAGAGACCCAGTACTTC. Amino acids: CAWSDSGSRGETQYF.

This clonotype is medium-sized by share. CDR3 region: CASSQAPLGGNNEQFF. In DNA, the CDR3 is TGTGCCAGCAGCCAAGCCCCACTCGGTGGGAACAATGAGCAGTTCTTC. V is TRBV4-2 and J is TRBJ2-1; D not resolved. V was cut by 1 base and J by 5 bases, with 15 bases left in between. From germline, CDR1 is LGHNA and CDR2 YNFKEQ. The CDR3 is made up of 16 amino acids.

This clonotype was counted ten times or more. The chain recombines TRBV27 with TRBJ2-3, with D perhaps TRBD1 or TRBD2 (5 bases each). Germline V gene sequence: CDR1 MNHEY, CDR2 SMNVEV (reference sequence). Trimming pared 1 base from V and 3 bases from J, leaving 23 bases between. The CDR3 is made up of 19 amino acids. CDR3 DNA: TGTGCCAGCAGTTTATGGGGCCCAAGGGGAGAGTCCGTGACAGATACGCAGTATTTT. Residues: CASSLWGPRGESVTDTQYF.

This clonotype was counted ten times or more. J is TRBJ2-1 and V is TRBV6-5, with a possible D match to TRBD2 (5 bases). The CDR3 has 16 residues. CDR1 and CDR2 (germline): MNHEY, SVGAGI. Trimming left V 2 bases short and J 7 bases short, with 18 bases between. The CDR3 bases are TGTGCCAGCAGTTACGGGTGGGAGAGGGTTGGAAATGAGCAGTTCTTC. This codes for CASSYGWERVGNEQFF.

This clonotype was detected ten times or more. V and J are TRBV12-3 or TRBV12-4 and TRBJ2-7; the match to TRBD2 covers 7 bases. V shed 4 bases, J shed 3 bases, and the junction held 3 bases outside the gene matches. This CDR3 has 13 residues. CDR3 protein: CASSSGLVYEQYF. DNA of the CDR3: TGTGCCAGCAGTTCTGGACTAGTCTACGAGCAGTACTTC.